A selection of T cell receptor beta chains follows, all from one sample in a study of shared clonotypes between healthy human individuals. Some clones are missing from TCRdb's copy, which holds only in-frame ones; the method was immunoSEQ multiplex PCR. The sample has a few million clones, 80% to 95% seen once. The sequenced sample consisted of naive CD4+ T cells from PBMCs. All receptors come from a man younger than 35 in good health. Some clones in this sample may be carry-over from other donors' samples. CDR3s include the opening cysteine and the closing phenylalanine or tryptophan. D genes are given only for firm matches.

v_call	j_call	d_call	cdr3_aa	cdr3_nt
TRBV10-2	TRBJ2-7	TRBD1	CASRKGQGAYEQYF	TGCGCCAGCAGGAAGGGACAGGGGGCCTACGAGCAGTACTTC
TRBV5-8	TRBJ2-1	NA	CASKGRLADSYNEQFF	TGTGCCAGCAAAGGCCGGTTAGCGGACTCCTACAATGAGCAGTTCTTC
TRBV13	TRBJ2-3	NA	CASSLIWGTDTQYF	TGTGCCAGCAGCTTAATCTGGGGGACAGATACGCAGTATTTT
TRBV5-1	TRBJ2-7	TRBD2	CASSLETSGTYEQYF	TGCGCCAGCAGCTTAGAGACTAGCGGAACCTACGAGCAGTACTTC
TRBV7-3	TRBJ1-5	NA	CASSFQGLAQHF	TGTGCCAGCAGCTTCCAGGGTCTAGCCCAGCATTTT
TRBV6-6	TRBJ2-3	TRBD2	CASRRLAGGPRVTQYF	TGTGCCAGCAGACGACTAGCGGGAGGGCCTCGGGTTACGCAGTATTTT
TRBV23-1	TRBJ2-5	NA	CASPFEASCWGRETQYF	TGCGCCAGCCCCTTCGAGGCTTCCTGCTGGGGTCGGGAGACCCAGTACTTC
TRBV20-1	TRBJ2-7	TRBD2	CSASGRGEQYF	TGCAGTGCTAGCGGGAGGGGCGAGCAGTACTTC
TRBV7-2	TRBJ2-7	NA	CASSPDRDGGYEQYF	TGTGCCAGCAGCCCCGACCGGGACGGGGGCTACGAGCAGTACTTC
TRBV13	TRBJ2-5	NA	CASSFRVRETQYF	TGTGCCAGCAGCTTCAGGGTCAGAGAGACCCAGTACTTC
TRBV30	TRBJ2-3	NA	CAWSSTGRRTNTQYF	TGTGCCTGGAGCTCCACTGGTCGCCGCACTAATACGCAGTATTTT
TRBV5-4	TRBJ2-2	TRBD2	CASSWDYHTGELFF	TGTGCCAGCAGCTGGGACTATCACACCGGGGAGCTGTTTTTT
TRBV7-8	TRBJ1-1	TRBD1	CASSIEPGQMNTEAFF	TGTGCCAGCAGCATCGAACCGGGACAGATGAACACTGAAGCTTTCTTT
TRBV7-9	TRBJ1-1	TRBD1	CASSLGTGKNTEAFF	TGTGCCAGCAGCTTAGGGACAGGGAAAAACACTGAAGCTTTCTTT
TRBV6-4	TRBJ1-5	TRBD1	CASSVTGGDQPQHF	TGTGCCAGCAGTGTTACAGGGGGGGATCAGCCCCAGCATTTT
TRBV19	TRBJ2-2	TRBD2	CASSMWTSGANTGELFF	TGTGCCAGTAGTATGTGGACTAGCGGAGCGAACACCGGGGAGCTGTTTTTT
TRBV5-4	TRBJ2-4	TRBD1	CASSIGTGRNIQYF	TGTGCCAGCAGCATCGGGACAGGGAGAAACATTCAGTACTTC
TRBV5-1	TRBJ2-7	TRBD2	CASSLDPGGSNEQYF	TGCGCCAGCAGCTTGGATCCGGGAGGTTCCAACGAGCAGTACTTC
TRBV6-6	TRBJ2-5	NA	CASSRTGWETQYF	TGTGCCAGCAGCCGGACGGGTTGGGAGACCCAGTACTTC
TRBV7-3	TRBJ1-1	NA	CASSQTTNTEAFF	TGTGCCAGCAGCCAAACAACTAACACTGAAGCTTTCTTT
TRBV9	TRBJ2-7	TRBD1	CASSKGQGNYEQYF	TGTGCCAGCAGCAAAGGACAGGGGAATTACGAGCAGTACTTC
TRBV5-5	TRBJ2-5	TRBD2	CASSFEGLAGGVTQYF	TGTGCCAGCAGCTTCGAAGGACTAGCGGGGGGCGTGACCCAGTACTTC
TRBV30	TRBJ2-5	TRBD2	CAIGLAVYQETQYF	TGTGCCATAGGACTAGCGGTGTACCAAGAGACCCAGTACTTC
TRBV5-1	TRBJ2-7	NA	CASSLGTATYEQYF	TGCGCCAGCAGCCTTGGGACTGCCACCTACGAGCAGTACTTC
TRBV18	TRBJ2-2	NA	CASSPTTTGVGELFF	TGTGCCAGCTCACCTACCACAACAGGTGTCGGGGAGCTGTTTTTT
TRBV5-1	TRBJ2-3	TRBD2	CASSFRTSPSTDTQYF	TGCGCCAGCAGCTTTCGGACTAGCCCCTCGACAGATACGCAGTATTTT
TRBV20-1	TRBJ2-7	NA	CSARAVYEQYF	TGCAGTGCTAGAGCAGTCTACGAGCAGTACTTC
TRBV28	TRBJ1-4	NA	CASSLSGATNEKLFF	TGTGCCAGCAGTCTGTCTGGGGCAACTAATGAAAAACTGTTTTTT
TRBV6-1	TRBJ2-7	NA	CASSERGNSHYEQYF	TGTGCCAGCAGTGAAAGGGGAAACTCCCACTACGAGCAGTACTTC
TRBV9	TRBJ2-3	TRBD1	CASSATGGQSTDTQYF	TGTGCCAGCAGCGCCACAGGGGGACAGAGCACAGATACGCAGTATTTT
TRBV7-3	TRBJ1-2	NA	CASRPDRGFYTF	TGTGCCAGCAGGCCTGACCGGGGTTTCTACACCTTC
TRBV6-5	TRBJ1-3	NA	CASKQGAAGNTIYF	TGTGCCAGCAAACAGGGTGCGGCTGGAAACACCATATATTTT
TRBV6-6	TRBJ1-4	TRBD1	CASSSTGARNEKLFF	TGTGCCAGCAGTTCGACAGGGGCGCGGAATGAAAAACTGTTTTTT
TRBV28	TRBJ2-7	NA	CASYREKGSYEQYF	TGTGCCAGCTATAGGGAGAAGGGGTCCTACGAGCAGTACTTC
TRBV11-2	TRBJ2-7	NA	CASSLDRGQSYEQYF	TGTGCCAGCAGCTTAGACAGGGGCCAGAGCTACGAGCAGTACTTC
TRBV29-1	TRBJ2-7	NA	CSVGGGLAETAYEQYF	TGCAGCGTTGGGGGGGGGCTAGCGGAGACCGCCTACGAGCAGTACTTC
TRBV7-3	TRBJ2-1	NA	CASSWGAIEYNEQFF	TGTGCCAGCAGCTGGGGGGCAATAGAGTACAATGAGCAGTTCTTC